This T cell receptor (beta chain) appears in the sequencing data of a study of beta chain features in type 1 diabetes. What was sequenced were expressed TCRB transcripts, since all of the isolated RNA had been reverse transcribed. The assay was immunoSEQ multiplex PCR, and TCRdb's table has in-frame clones only and misses some. In the table there are about 400,000 clones, roughly 12% of which are singletons. Markers CD45RO/CCR7/CD25/CD127/CD95/CD27 served to sort CD4+ naive, central memory, regulatory and stem cell-like memory cells. Study findings and constraints: A moderate, significant TCRB CDR3 shortening appeared in type 1 diabetes across four CD4+ subsets.

Only a few counts were recorded for this clone. As yet, its antigen is unknown. The sequencing sample was made of naive CD4+ T cells from blood. This clonotype was sampled from a young woman with type 1 diabetes.

The CDR3 region is CASSVGGGGVGNEQFF. The CDR3, as DNA: TGTGCCAGCAGCGTAGGGGGGGGTGGGGTAGGCAATGAGCAGTTCTTC. V gene TRBV9 combines with J gene TRBJ2-1; 7 nucleotides line up with TRBD2. Germline CDR1 and CDR2: SGDLS and YYNGEE. CDR3 size: 16 residues. V shed 0 bases, J shed 6 bases, and the junction held 9 bases outside the gene matches.